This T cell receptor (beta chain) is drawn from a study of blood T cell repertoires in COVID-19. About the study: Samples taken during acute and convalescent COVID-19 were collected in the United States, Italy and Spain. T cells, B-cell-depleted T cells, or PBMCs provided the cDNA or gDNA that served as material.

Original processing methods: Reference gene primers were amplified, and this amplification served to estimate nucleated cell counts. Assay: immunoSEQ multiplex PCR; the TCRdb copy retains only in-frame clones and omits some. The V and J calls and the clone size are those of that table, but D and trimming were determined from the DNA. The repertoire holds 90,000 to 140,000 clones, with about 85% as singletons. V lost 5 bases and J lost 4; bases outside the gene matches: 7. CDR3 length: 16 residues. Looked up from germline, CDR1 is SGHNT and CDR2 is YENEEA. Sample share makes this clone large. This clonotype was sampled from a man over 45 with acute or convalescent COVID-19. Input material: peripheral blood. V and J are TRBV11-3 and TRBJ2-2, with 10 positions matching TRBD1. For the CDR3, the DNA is TGTGCCAGCAGCGGACAGGGGGAATTTGGCACCGGGGAGCTGTTTTTT. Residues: CASSGQGEFGTGELFF.